The clone carrying this T cell receptor beta chain has at least ten counts. This entry belongs to a study of T-cell reconstitution after alpha-beta-depleted transplantation in children. TCRbeta library preparation incorporated unique molecular identifiers. TCRdb analysed the PCR reads with MiXCR anew, one entry per CDR3 protein. Of 60,000 to 80,000 distinct CDR3 sequences listed, 6% to 8% are singletons. The CDR3 length is 14 residues. Germline CDR1 is MDHEN and CDR2 is SYDVKM. V shed 8 bases, J shed 5 bases, and the junction held 7 bases outside the gene matches. This receptor was obtained from a human donor who donated a stem cell graft to a child with acute lymphoblastic leukemia. The specimen was PBMCs from the stem cell graft donor, collected from the stem cell graft. The chain couples TRBV28 to TRBJ2-5; 11 bases are shared with TRBD2. CDR3 sequence (DNA): TGTGCCAGCTCCCAGCTAGCGGGAGGTGAGACCCAGTACTTC. This translates into CASSQLAGGETQYF.